These 18 T cell receptor beta chains were all obtained from the same sample, sequenced in a study of T cells in Graves' hyperthyroidism and ophthalmopathy. RNA transcripts were the template for amplifying TCR beta CDR3 regions. The HTBI set primed first-round TCR CDR3 RT-PCR. TCRdb fed the multiplex PCR reads into MiXCR, producing one record per CDR3 protein. The sample has some 760,000 distinct CDR3 sequences; 14% are singletons. Material: blood. The receptors here all came from a young woman with Graves' hyperthyroidism.

This clonotype was seen repeatedly, ten times or more. V gene TRBV30 combines with J gene TRBJ2-1; no clear D. CDR1 is GTSNPN, CDR2 SVGIG, per germline (reference sequence). Trimming shortened V by 5 bases and J by 2 bases, and 10 bases separated the two germline ends. The CDR3 has 13 amino acids. As DNA, the CDR3 is TGTGCCTGGGCCTTCACGACCTACAATGAGCAGTTCTTC. Amino acid sequence: CAWAFTTYNEQFF.

The V gene is TRBV28, the J gene TRBJ1-4, with a weak D call TRBD1 (5 bases). The germline V and J ends were trimmed by 5 bases and 0 bases, with 13 bases remaining between them. This CDR3 is 16 amino acids long. Looked up from germline, CDR1 is MDHEN and CDR2 is SYDVKM. The CDR3 DNA follows: TGTGCCAGCAGTCCAAGGGGAAGCTCAACTAATGAAAAACTGTTTTTT. Encoded protein: CASSPRGSSTNEKLFF.

The chain links TRBV11-2 to TRBJ2-3, with TRBD1 identical over 12 bases. V was pared by 6 bases and J by 3 bases, with 4 bases of the junction left unmatched. Per germline, CDR1 SGHAT and CDR2 FQNNGV. The CDR3 totals 15 residues. CDR3 nucleotides: TGTGCCAGCAGGCCGGGACAGGGGGCTACAGATACGCAGTATTTT. Translating it yields CASRPGQGATDTQYF. Together with reference TRBV11-2 and TRBJ2-3, the CDR3 gives the full variable domain: EAGVAQSPRYKIIEKRQSVAFWCNPISGHATLYWYQQILGQGPKLLIQFQNNGVVDDSQLPKDRFSAERLKGVDSTLKIQPAKLEDSAVYLCASRPGQGATDTQYFGPGTRLTVL.

The sample holds a few counts of this clonotype. The chain links TRBV7-8 to TRBJ2-7, with D possibly TRBD1 on 5 matching bases. V lost 5 bases, J lost 5 bases, and 10 bases lay in between. The germline V gene has CDR1 SGHVS and CDR2 FQNEAQ. The CDR3 is 12 residues long. The CDR3 protein is CASSRDSHEQYF. The CDR3 nucleotides are TGTGCCAGCAGCCGAGACAGCCACGAGCAGTACTTC.

This clonotype was observed a handful of times. The chain employs TRBV19 and TRBJ2-3, with 11 bases that match TRBD2. There are 15 residues in the CDR3. Germline CDR1 reads LNHDA; CDR2 reads SQIVND (reference sequence). V lost 6 bases and J lost 0; bases outside the gene matches: 2. The DNA for the CDR3 is TGTGCCAGTAGGGCTAGCGGGAGGAGCACAGATACGCAGTATTTT. Protein product: CASRASGRSTDTQYF.

This clonotype has a count of ten or more. This chain uses TRBV7-9 with TRBJ2-3, with D possibly being TRBD1 (5 bases). The length of the CDR3 is 15 residues. Germline V gene lookup returns CDR1 SEHNR and CDR2 FQNEAQ (reference sequence). The germline V and J ends were trimmed by 1 base and 2 bases, with 10 bases remaining between them. As DNA, the CDR3 is TGTGCCAGCAGCTTAGACAGGAGAGTCACAGATACGCAGTATTTT. It yields the protein CASSLDRRVTDTQYF. The full variable domain, with the rest looked up from reference TRBV7-9 and TRBJ2-3, is DTGVSQNPRHKITKRGQNVTFRCDPISEHNRLYWYRQTLGQGPEFLTYFQNEAQLEKSRLLSDRFSAERPKGSFSTLEIQRTEQGDSAMYLCASSLDRRVTDTQYFGPGTRLTVL.

This clonotype has just a few counts. This chain joins TRBV7-9 and TRBJ2-2; D is perhaps TRBD1 (5 bases). Germline lookup yields CDR1 SEHNR and CDR2 FQNEAQ (reference sequence). Trimming left V 2 bases short and J 9 bases short, with 16 bases between. There are 15 residues in the CDR3. CDR3 in DNA: TGTGCCAGCAGCTTACCGACAGATGCAGACCGGGAGCTGTTTTTT. Protein product: CASSLPTDADRELFF.

This chain joins TRBV29-1 and TRBJ1-1, with D perhaps matching TRBD1 (6 bases). CDR3 length: 13 residues. The V gene's germline CDR1 is SQVTM and CDR2 ANQGSEA. V was cut by 4 bases and J by 3 bases, with 12 bases left in between. CDR3 DNA: TGCAGCGTTGTAGGGGGTAAGGACACTGAAGCTTTCTTT. Encoded protein: CSVVGGKDTEAFF.

The sample holds a few counts of this clonotype. The chain is built from TRBV3-1 and TRBJ2-7; 14 nucleotides match TRBD2. The CDR3 extends over 17 amino acids. The germline gives CDR1 LGHDT, CDR2 YNNKEL (reference sequence). Trimming removed 0 bases from V and 5 bases from J; junction bases left unmatched: 6. The CDR3 protein is CASSQDRGTSGRNEQYF. DNA of the CDR3: TGTGCCAGCAGCCAAGATAGAGGGACTAGCGGGAGAAACGAGCAGTACTTC.

The sample holds a few counts of this clonotype. The chain uses TRBV2 and TRBJ2-7, with D tentatively TRBD1 (6 bases). The CDR3 has 16 amino acids. The germline V gene has CDR1 SNHLY and CDR2 FYNNEI. Trimming stripped 2 bases from V and 1 base from J, with 15 bases between. CDR3 protein: CASSESGQGSSYEQYF. The CDR3 DNA reads as TGTGCCAGCAGTGAATCGGGGCAGGGGTCATCCTACGAGCAGTACTTC.

This clonotype came up many times. The CDR3 protein is CASSLSGLAGNEQFF. The CDR3 region has the DNA TGTGCCAGCAGCTTATCGGGACTAGCGGGCAATGAGCAGTTCTTC. The chain recombines TRBV7-9 with TRBJ2-1, with 12 bases aligning to TRBD2. Germline CDR1 reads SEHNR; CDR2 reads FQNEAQ (reference sequence). V lost 2 bases to trimming and J lost 6 bases; unmatched junction nucleotides: 2. The CDR3 spans 15 residues.

The chain has TRBV28 and TRBJ2-7; D is unclear. CDR1 MDHEN and CDR2 SYDVKM come from the germline V gene. Trimming removed 5 bases from V and 0 bases from J, with 14 bases in between. CDR3 length equals 15 residues. Here the CDR3 DNA reads TGTGCCAGCAGTGCTGTCCCGCCCCTCTCCTACGAGCAGTACTTC. Its protein is CASSAVPPLSYEQYF.

V and J are TRBV2 and TRBJ1-2; D is unresolved. The V gene's germline CDR1 is SNHLY and CDR2 FYNNEI. Between the trimmed V and J ends, which lost 8 bases and 4 bases, there was a span of 8 bases. This CDR3 spans 11 amino acids. The CDR3 region is CASSWFYGYTF. In nucleotides, the CDR3 is TGTGCCAGCTCTTGGTTCTATGGCTACACCTTC.

CDR3 DNA: TGCAGTGCAAAAGGCCCCAGGACGAGCACAGATACGCAGTATTTT. Amino acids: CSAKGPRTSTDTQYF. V gene TRBV20-1 combines with J gene TRBJ2-3; D is uncertain. The V end was cut by 6 bases, the J end by 0 bases, with 16 bases between. Germline V gene lookup returns CDR1 DFQATT and CDR2 SNEGSKA (reference sequence). This CDR3 comprises 15 residues.

With respect to this clonotype: Being one base from a much bigger clone, this may be a read error. The chain employs TRBV12-3 or TRBV12-4 and TRBJ1-1; D remains ambiguous. This CDR3 region has 14 residues. The V and J ends lost 6 bases and 2 bases respectively, with 13 bases between them. The CDR3 protein is CASSGDAYNTEAFF. In DNA, the CDR3 is TGTGCCAGCAGCGGCGACGCATACAACACTGAAGCTTTCTTT.

The J gene is TRBJ2-3, the V gene TRBV9, with D possibly called TRBD1 or TRBD2 (5 bases each). V was shortened by 0 bases and J by 3 bases, with 17 bases between the two germline ends. CDR1 SGDLS and CDR2 YYNGEE come from the germline V gene. The CDR3 length is 17 residues. CDR3 region: CASSVELGESVTDTQYF. DNA of the CDR3: TGTGCCAGCAGCGTAGAATTGGGGGAATCAGTGACAGATACGCAGTATTTT. The full variable domain, in which reference TRBV9 and TRBJ2-3 provide the parts outside the CDR3, is DSGVTQTPKHLITATGQRVTLRCSPRSGDLSVYWYQQSLDQGLQFLIQYYNGEERAKGNILERFSAQQFPDLHSELNLSSLELGDSALYFCASSVELGESVTDTQYFGPGTRLTVL.

In its sample, this clonotype was seen a few times. The CDR3 coding sequence is TGTGCCAGCAAAACGACTCTCTCTGGAAACACCATATATTTT. Its protein product is CASKTTLSGNTIYF. This chain uses TRBV6-1 with TRBJ1-3; D gene uncertain. The CDR3 totals 14 residues. Germline V gene data show CDR1 as MNHNS and CDR2 as SASEGT. Trimming shortened V by 7 bases and J by 0 bases, and 10 bases separated the two germline ends.

At least ten counts were recorded for this clonotype. The chain has TRBV6-5 and TRBJ2-7; the D gene could be TRBD1 or TRBD2 (5 bases each). The CDR3 totals 15 residues. The V gene's germline CDR1 is MNHEY and CDR2 SVGAGI. Trimming took off 0 bases at V and 1 base at J, with 10 bases between the two ends. The CDR3 DNA reads TGTGCCAGCAGTTACTCGAGGGGACGGTCCTACGAGCAGTACTTC. This codes for CASSYSRGRSYEQYF.